This paragraph reports one T cell receptor beta chain. Assay used: immunoSEQ multiplex PCR; TCRdb lists only in-frame clones, some missing. The table records about 180,000 clones, around 82% of them present only once. The length of the CDR3 is 14 residues. CDR1 is GTSNPN and CDR2 is SVGIG in the germline V gene (reference sequence). V lost 5 bases to trimming and J lost 0 bases, with 11 bases between them. The data were obtained in a study of blood T cell repertoires in COVID-19. About the research overall: Sources were T cells, B-cell-depleted T cells, or PBMCs; the material itself was cDNA or gDNA.

This chain joins TRBV30 and TRBJ1-3; D is unresolved. The sample consisted of peripheral blood. This sequence originates from a woman aged 80 or over with active or convalescent COVID-19. CDR3 DNA: TGTGCCTGGCGTCGGAGGACCTCTGGAAACACCATATATTTT. Protein sequence: CAWRRRTSGNTIYF.